This TCR beta chain was profiled in a study of CD8+ T cells in alopecia areata. Treatment here: oral pan-JAK inhibitor, 5-10 mg twice daily. The study's findings and limits: Expanded CD8+ clones among the top 100, as well as scalp clonality, were significantly decreased by tofacitinib.

With regard to this clone: Its antigen is not known.

Following RNA extraction, reverse transcription yielded cDNA that acted as the sequencing template. Generated by immunoSEQ multiplex PCR, the TCRdb table keeps only in-frame clones and is missing some. The sample has over 95,000 clones, around 54% seen once. The CDR3 runs to 13 residues. Germline V gives CDR1 SGHTA, CDR2 FQGNSA. The germline V and J ends were trimmed by 7 bases and 6 bases, with 13 bases remaining between them. The chain carries TRBV7-2 and TRBJ2-1; D may be TRBD1 (6 bases). This receptor was taken from a human donor with alopecia areata. Here the sequenced sample was CD4+ T cells sorted from blood, taken at week 24, from a patient treated with tofacitinib. CDR3 DNA: TGTGCCAGCACTCGATGGGGGCGCAATGAGCAGTTCTTC. The encoded protein is CASTRWGRNEQFF.